The text below deals with one TCR beta chain. Antigen unknown. There are 16 residues in the CDR3. V lost 1 base, J lost 5 bases, and 5 bases stayed unmatched. Germline CDR1 MNHEY, CDR2 SMNVEV (reference sequence). These data originate in a study of CD8 T cells in ankylosing spondylitis. Study-level findings and limits: In the blood and synovial fluid of reactive arthritis, some motif variants had been previously reported. Ankylosing spondylitis blood appeared to be characterized by a TCR beta motif of eight highly homologous variants.

TCRdb analysed the 5' RACE reads with MiXCR anew, one entry per CDR3 protein. The data hold around 390,000 distinct CDR3 sequences, with 20% to 25% observed a single time. The chain has TRBV27 and TRBJ2-2; TRBD2 matches at 9 bases. The receptor was derived from a male donor with ankylosing spondylitis. Sequenced material: blood, either unsorted or a sorted T cell fraction (not recorded which). CDR3 residues: CASSLWAGGPTGELFF. CDR3 nucleotides: TGTGCCAGCAGTTTATGGGCGGGAGGGCCGACCGGGGAGCTGTTTTTT.